This T cell receptor beta chain was recovered during a study of blood T cell repertoires in COVID-19. As for the study in general: The cDNA or gDNA used as material had been derived from T cells, B-cell-depleted T cells, or PBMCs.

TCRdb keeps only in-frame clones here, not all; method: immunoSEQ multiplex PCR. This table has 150,000 to 200,000 clones, 70% to 90% appearing once. V was clipped by 4 bases and J by 7 bases; unmatched bases: 8. The V gene's germline CDR1 is KGHDR and CDR2 SFDVKD. CDR3 length: 15 amino acids. Participant age was roughly 18 to 100 years, and participants resided in about two dozen US areas. The chain uses TRBV24-1 and TRBJ2-1, with TRBD1 identical over 8 bases. The sequence was collected from a young woman who had recovered from COVID-19. The sample taken for sequencing was PBMCs or T cells enriched from blood (not recorded which). CDR3 bases: TGTGCCACCAGTGACCACCCGGACAGGGCAAATGAGCAGTTCTTC. Protein product: CATSDHPDRANEQFF.